This record concerns one TCR beta chain sequence. The target antigen is unknown. CD8+ and CD4+ T cells from blood underwent TCR beta sequencing. The recently defined diagnostic criteria for definite or probable disease were met by the Susac syndrome patients. The TEMRA cells underwent FACS enrichment, while the CD8+ and CD4+ T cells underwent negative isolation. The data are from a study of CD8 T cells in Susac syndrome. General study results and limits: Peak Susac CD8+ clonal expansion was seen in TEMRA cells and active patients.

The germline V gene encodes CDR1 DFQATT and CDR2 SNEGSKA (reference sequence). This CDR3 is built from 16 residues. With 2 bases clipped from V and 3 bases from J, the junction kept 7 bases outside the gene matches. Reverse transcription used about 0.45 to 1 ug RNA and random hexamers. TCRdb independently ran MiXCR on the immunoSEQ multiplex PCR reads; one entry per CDR3 protein. This table has under 200,000 distinct CDR3 sequences, approximately 95% appearing once. J is TRBJ2-1 and V is TRBV20-1; 10 bases are a match to TRBD2. The TCR was taken from a human donor with Susac syndrome. The sequenced sample was CD8+ T cells from PBMCs. The CDR3 loop is CSARILAGGFYNEQFF. The DNA of the CDR3 is TGCAGTGCTAGAATATTAGCGGGGGGATTCTACAATGAGCAGTTCTTC.